Listed below are T cell receptor beta chains from one sample, sequenced in a study of CD8+CD57+ T cells in acquired aplastic anemia. TCRdb re-analysed the reads in MiXCR, keeping a single row per CDR3 protein. This sample has 150,000 or so distinct CDR3 sequences, with 52% found just once. Material for sequencing was sorted CD4+, CD8+, or CD8+CD57+ T cells (not recorded which) from PBMCs. The receptors shown here come from a human donor with aplastic anemia. The CDR3 runs from the conserved cysteine through the conserved F or W. D genes are given only for firm matches. Not every row has a clone size; where given, it reads once, few, many or a size class.

V gene	D gene	clone size	J gene	CDR3 DNA	CDR3 protein
TRBV5-6	TRBD1	NA	TRBJ1-1	TGTGCCAGCAGCTTGCCGGGACAGGGGGCGCAGAACACTGAAGCTTTCTTT	CASSLPGQGAQNTEAFF
TRBV19	TRBD1	NA	TRBJ1-1	TGTGCCAGTTCGACAGGGCTGAGGACTGAAGCTTTCTTT	CASSTGLRTEAFF
TRBV10-3	NA	NA	TRBJ1-4	TGTGCCATCAGATCAGGCTCCTCTAATGAAAAACTGTTTTTT	CAIRSGSSNEKLFF
TRBV19	TRBD1	NA	TRBJ1-2	TGTGCCAGTAGCTTCCGCACCGGGACAGTAGATGGCTACACCTTC	CASSFRTGTVDGYTF
TRBV19	NA	NA	TRBJ2-7	TGTGCCAGTAGTATAGATCTTCCGTACGAGCAGTACTTC	CASSIDLPYEQYF
TRBV10-3	TRBD1	few	TRBJ2-1	TGTGCCAGCAGCCGGACAGGGACGGTAGCTGAGCAGTTCTTC	CASSRTGTVAEQFF
TRBV20-1	NA	NA	TRBJ2-7	TGCAGTTTCCGGCAGGCGGAGGAGCAGTACTTC	CSFRQAEEQYF
TRBV20-1	TRBD2	NA	TRBJ2-5	TGCAGTGCTAGAAAGACTAGCGGGAGACGCGAGACCCAGTACTTC	CSARKTSGRRETQYF
TRBV7-2	NA	NA	TRBJ1-2	TGTGCCAGCAGCTTAGCGGACGGTAACTATGGCTACACCTTC	CASSLADGNYGYTF
TRBV20-1	NA	few	TRBJ1-6	TGCAGTGCTAGAGCCCAGAACAGGGATAATTCACCCCTCCACTTT	CSARAQNRDNSPLHF
TRBV15	NA	NA	TRBJ2-4	TGTGCCACCAGCAGAGACAGGGCCCTGGGAGACATTCAGTACTTC	CATSRDRALGDIQYF
TRBV20-1	NA	NA	TRBJ2-7	TGCAGTGCTTCCGGGGACGTAGTATCCTACGAGCAGTACTTC	CSASGDVVSYEQYF
TRBV7-8	TRBD1	NA	TRBJ2-5	TGTGCCAGCAGCTTAGCGATTGTACAGGGGCTCCTCTTC	CASSLAIVQGLLF
TRBV20-1	NA	many	TRBJ2-7	TGCAGTGCTAGAGAAAGGGGCTCCTACGAGCAGTACTTC	CSARERGSYEQYF
TRBV7-6	TRBD1	many	TRBJ1-2	TGTGCCAGCAGCTTAGTAAGACAGGGGGGCTATGGCTACACCTTC	CASSLVRQGGYGYTF